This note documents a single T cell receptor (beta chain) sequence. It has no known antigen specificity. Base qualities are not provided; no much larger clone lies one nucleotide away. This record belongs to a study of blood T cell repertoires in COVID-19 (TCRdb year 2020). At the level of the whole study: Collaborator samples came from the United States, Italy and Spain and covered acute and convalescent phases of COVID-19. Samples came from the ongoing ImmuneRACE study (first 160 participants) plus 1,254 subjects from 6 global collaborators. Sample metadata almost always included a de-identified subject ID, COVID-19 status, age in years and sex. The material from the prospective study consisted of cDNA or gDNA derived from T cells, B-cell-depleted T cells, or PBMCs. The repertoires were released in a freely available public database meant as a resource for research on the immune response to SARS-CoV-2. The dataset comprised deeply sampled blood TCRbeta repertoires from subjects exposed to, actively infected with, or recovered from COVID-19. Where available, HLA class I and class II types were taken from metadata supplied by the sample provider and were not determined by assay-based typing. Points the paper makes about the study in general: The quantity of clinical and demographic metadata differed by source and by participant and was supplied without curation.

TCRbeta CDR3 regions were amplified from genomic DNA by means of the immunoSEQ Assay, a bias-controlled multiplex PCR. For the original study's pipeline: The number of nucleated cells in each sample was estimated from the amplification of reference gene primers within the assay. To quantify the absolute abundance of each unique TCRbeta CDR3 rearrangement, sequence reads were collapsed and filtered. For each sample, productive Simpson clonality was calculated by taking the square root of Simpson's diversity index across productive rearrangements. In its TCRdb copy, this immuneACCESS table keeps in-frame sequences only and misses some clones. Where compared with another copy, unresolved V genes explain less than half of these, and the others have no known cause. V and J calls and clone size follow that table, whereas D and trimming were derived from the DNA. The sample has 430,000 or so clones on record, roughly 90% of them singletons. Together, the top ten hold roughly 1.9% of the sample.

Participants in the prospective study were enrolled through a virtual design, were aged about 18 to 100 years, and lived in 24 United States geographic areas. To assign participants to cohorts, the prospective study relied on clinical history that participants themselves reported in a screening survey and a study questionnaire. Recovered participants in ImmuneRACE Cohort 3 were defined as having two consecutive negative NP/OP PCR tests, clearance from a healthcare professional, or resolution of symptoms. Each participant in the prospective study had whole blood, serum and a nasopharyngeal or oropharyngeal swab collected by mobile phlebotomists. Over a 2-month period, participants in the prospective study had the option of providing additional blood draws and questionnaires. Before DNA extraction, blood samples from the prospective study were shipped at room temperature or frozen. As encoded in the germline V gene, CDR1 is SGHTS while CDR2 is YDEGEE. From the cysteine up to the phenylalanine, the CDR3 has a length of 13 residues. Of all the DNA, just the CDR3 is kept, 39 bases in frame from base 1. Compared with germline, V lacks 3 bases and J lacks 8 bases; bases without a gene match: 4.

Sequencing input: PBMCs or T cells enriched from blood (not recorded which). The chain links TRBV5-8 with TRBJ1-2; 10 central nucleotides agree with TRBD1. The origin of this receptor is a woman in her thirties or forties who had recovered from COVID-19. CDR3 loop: CASSSDRGLGYTF. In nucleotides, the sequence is TGTGCCAGCAGCTCCGACAGGGGGCTCGGCTACACCTTC.